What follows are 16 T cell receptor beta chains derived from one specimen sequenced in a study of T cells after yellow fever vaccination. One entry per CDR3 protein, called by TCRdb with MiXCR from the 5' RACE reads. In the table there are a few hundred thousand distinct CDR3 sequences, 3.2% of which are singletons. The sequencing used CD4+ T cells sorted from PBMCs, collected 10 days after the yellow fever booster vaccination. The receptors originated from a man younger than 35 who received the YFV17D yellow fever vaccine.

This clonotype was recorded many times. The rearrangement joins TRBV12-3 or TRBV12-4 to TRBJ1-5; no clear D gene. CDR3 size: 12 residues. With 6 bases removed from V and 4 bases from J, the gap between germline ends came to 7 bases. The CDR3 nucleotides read TGTGCCAGCAGCCGACGGAATCAGCCCCAGCATTTT. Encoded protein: CASSRRNQPQHF.

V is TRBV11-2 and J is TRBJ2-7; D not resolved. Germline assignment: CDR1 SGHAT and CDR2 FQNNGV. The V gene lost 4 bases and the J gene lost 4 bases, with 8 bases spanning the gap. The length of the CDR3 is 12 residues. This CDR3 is CASSSDRYEQYF. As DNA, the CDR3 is TGTGCCAGCAGCTCCGACCGATACGAGCAGTACTTC.

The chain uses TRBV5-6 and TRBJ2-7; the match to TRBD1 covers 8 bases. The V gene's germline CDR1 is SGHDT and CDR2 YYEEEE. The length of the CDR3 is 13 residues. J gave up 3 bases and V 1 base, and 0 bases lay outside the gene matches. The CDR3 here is CASSLTGGYEQYF. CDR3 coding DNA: TGTGCCAGCAGCTTGACAGGGGGCTACGAGCAGTACTTC.

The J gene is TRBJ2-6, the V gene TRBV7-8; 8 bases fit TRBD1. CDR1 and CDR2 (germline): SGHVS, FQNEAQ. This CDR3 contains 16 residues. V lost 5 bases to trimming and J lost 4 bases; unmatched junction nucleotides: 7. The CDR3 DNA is TGTGCCAGCAGCGCCAGGGGGCGAGCCGGGGCCAACGTCCTGACTTTC. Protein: CASSARGRAGANVLTF.

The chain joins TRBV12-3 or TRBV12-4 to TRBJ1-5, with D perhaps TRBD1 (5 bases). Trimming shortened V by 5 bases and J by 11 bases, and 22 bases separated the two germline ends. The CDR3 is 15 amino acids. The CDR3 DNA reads TGTGCCAGCAGTCCCATGAAGGGGACCGCTATAGCCCAGCATTTT. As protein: CASSPMKGTAIAQHF.

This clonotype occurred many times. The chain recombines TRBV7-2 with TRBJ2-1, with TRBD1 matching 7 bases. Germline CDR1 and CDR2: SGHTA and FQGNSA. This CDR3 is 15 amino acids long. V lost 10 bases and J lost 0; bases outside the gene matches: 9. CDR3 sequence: CATARQGYSYNEQFF. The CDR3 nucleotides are TGTGCCACCGCTAGACAGGGCTACTCCTACAATGAGCAGTTCTTC.

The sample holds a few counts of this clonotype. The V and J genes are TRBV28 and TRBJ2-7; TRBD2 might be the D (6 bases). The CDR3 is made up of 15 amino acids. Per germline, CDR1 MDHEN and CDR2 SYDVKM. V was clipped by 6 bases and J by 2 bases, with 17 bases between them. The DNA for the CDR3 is TGTGCCAGCAGCCCGGCCCGGGGGTGGACCTACGAGCAGTACGTC. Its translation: CASSPARGWTYEQYV.

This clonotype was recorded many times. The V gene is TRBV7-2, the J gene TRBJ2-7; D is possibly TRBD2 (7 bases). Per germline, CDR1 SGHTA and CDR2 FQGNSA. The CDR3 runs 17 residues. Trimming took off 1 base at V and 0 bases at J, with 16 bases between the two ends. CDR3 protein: CASSLVGGGDSSYEQYF. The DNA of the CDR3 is TGTGCCAGCAGCTTAGTTGGCGGGGGCGATAGCTCCTACGAGCAGTACTTC.

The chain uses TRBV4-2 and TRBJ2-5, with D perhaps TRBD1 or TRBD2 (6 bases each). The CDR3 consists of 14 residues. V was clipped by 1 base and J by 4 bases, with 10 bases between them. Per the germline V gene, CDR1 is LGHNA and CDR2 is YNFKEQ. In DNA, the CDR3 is TGTGCCAGCAGCCAAGCGGGGGCAAGAGAGACCCAGTACTTC. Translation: CASSQAGARETQYF.

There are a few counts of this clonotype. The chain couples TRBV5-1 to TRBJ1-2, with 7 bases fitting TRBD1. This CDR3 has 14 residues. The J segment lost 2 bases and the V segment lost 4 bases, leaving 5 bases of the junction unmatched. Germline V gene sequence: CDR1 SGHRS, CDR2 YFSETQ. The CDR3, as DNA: TGCGCCAGCAGCCTCACGACAGGGAACTATGGCTACACCTTC. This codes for CASSLTTGNYGYTF.

CDR3 sequence reads: CASSHSRQGGTEAFF. The DNA for the CDR3 is TGCGCCAGCAGCCACAGTAGACAGGGAGGCACTGAAGCTTTCTTT. The chain recombines TRBV4-1 with TRBJ1-1; 7 bases match TRBD1. The CDR3 has 15 amino acids. Germline V CDR1 and CDR2: MGHRA, YSYEKL. Germline trimming cut 3 bases from V and 4 bases from J; bases unmatched to any gene: 8.

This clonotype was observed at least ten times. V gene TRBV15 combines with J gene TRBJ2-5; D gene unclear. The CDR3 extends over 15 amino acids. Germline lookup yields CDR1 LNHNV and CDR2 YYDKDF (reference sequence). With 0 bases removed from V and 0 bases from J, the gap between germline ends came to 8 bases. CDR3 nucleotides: TGTGCCACCAGCAGAGATAGGATAAACCAAGAGACCCAGTACTTC. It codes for CATSRDRINQETQYF.

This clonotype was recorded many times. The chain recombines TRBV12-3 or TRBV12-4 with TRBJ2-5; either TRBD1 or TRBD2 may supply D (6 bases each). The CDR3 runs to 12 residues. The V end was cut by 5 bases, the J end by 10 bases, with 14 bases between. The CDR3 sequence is CASSPGRGGQYF. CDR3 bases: TGTGCCAGCAGTCCGGGCAGGGGAGGCCAGTACTTC.

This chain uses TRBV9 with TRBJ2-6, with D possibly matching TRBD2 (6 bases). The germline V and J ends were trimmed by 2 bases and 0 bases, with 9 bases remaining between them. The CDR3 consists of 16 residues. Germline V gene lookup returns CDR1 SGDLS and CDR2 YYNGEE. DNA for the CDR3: TGTGCCAGCAGCGTTACGGGGGTCTCTGGGGCCAACGTCCTGACTTTC. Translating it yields CASSVTGVSGANVLTF.

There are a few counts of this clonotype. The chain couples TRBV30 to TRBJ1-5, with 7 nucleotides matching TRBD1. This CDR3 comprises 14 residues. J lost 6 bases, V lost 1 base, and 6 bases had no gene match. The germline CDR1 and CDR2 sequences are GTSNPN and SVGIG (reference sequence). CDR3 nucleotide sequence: TGTGCCTGGAGTGAAGAGACAGGGTTTCAGCCCCAGCATTTT. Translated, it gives CAWSEETGFQPQHF.

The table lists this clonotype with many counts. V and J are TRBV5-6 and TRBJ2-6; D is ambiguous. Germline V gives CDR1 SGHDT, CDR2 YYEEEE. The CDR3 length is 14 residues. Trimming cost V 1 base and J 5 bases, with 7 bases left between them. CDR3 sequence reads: CASSLSSWANVLTF. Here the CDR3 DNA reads TGTGCCAGCAGCTTGTCGTCCTGGGCCAACGTCCTGACTTTC.